These 17 T cell receptor beta chains share one sample of origin, sequenced in a study of shared T cell receptors in the human thymus. TCRdb keeps only in-frame clones here, not all; method: immunoSEQ multiplex PCR. The sample holds 540,000 or so clones, around 78% seen once. The sample was also linked to a second study, of human thymus T cells.

Sample: thymocytes. Receptor source: a boy under three years old with a congenital heart defect.

The V gene is TRBV30, the J gene TRBJ2-7, with a weak D call TRBD1 (8 bases). There are 16 residues in the CDR3. Germline lookup yields CDR1 GTSNPN and CDR2 SVGIG (reference sequence). Trimming took off 2 bases at V and 2 bases at J, with 19 bases between the two ends. CDR3 nucleotides: TGTGCCTGGAGTATTCCCCGGACAGGGAGGGCCTACGAGCAGTACTTC. Translated, it gives CAWSIPRTGRAYEQYF.

The V gene is TRBV29-1, the J gene TRBJ2-7; a weak D match, TRBD1 (6 bases). CDR3 size: 12 residues. Germline CDR1 reads SQVTM; CDR2 reads ANQGSEA. V gave up 6 bases and J gave up 0 bases, with 9 bases separating them. The CDR3 is CSVRTASYEQYF. The CDR3 bases are TGCAGCGTCCGGACAGCCTCCTACGAGCAGTACTTC.

This sequence joins TRBV4-2 and TRBJ2-7, with 10 bases identical to TRBD2. Unmatched junction bases numbered 14, after V lost 3 bases and J lost 6 bases. Germline V gives CDR1 LGHNA, CDR2 YNFKEQ. The CDR3 extends over 17 amino acids. The CDR3 sequence is CASSHDNILAGVPEQYF. CDR3 coding DNA: TGTGCCAGCAGCCACGACAACATTCTAGCGGGAGTCCCCGAGCAGTACTTC.

This clone was detected only once. In nucleotides, the CDR3 is TGTGCCAGCAGCCTCCGGGCGGAGGGAAGGAGCAATGAGCAGTTCTTC. This encodes CASSLRAEGRSNEQFF. The chain employs TRBV14 and TRBJ2-1, with a weak D call TRBD2 (6 bases). Trimming took off 4 bases at V and 6 bases at J, with 19 bases between the two ends. Germline values: CDR1 SGHDN, CDR2 FVKESK. The CDR3 length is 16 residues.

The V and J genes are TRBV30 and TRBJ2-7; D possibly corresponds to TRBD2 (6 bases). Trimming pared 2 bases from V and 7 bases from J, leaving 6 bases between. The CDR3 has 10 amino acids. Germline lookup yields CDR1 GTSNPN and CDR2 SVGIG (reference sequence). Written as DNA, the CDR3 is TGTGCCTGGAGTCGGGGGGAGCAGTACTTC. This translates into CAWSRGEQYF.

The J gene is TRBJ2-3, the V gene TRBV18, with 9 bases matching TRBD1. V lost 4 bases to trimming and J lost 1 base; unmatched junction nucleotides: 9. The CDR3 is made up of 17 amino acids. Germline V lookup: CDR1 KGHSH, CDR2 LQKENI. The CDR3 loop reads CASSRPPGQGGTDTQYF. CDR3 sequence (DNA): TGTGCCAGCTCACGACCCCCGGGACAGGGTGGCACAGATACGCAGTATTTT.

The chain employs TRBV4-2 and TRBJ2-2; TRBD2 aligns across 7 bases. With 0 bases clipped from V and 4 bases from J, the junction kept 5 bases outside the gene matches. The CDR3 has 16 residues. Germline CDR1 and CDR2: LGHNA and YNFKEQ. CDR3 residues: CASSQDQTSPTGELFF. CDR3 coding DNA: TGTGCCAGCAGCCAAGACCAGACTAGCCCCACCGGGGAGCTGTTTTTT.

The chain recombines TRBV29-1 with TRBJ2-1, with 10 bases aligning to TRBD1. The germline V gene has CDR1 SQVTM and CDR2 ANQGSEA. With 7 bases clipped from V and 5 bases from J, the junction kept 8 bases outside the gene matches. This CDR3 contains 14 residues. The CDR3 DNA follows: TGCAGCGCCCGTGACGGGACAGGGGACAATGAGCAGTTCTTC. Translated: CSARDGTGDNEQFF.

The chain joins TRBV4-3 to TRBJ1-4, with 10 bases fitting TRBD1. CDR3 length: 16 residues. Trimming removed 4 bases from V and 6 bases from J; junction bases left unmatched: 8. Germline loops: CDR1 LGHNA, CDR2 YSLEER. CDR3 protein: CASSRGRGTGDEKLFF. The CDR3 DNA sequence: TGCGCCAGCAGCCGAGGAAGGGGGACAGGGGATGAAAAACTGTTTTTT.

This sequence joins TRBV21-1 and TRBJ2-5; the D segment call TRBD1 is taken from the table without a DNA check. TRBV21-1 has pseudogene status. This CDR3 region has 16 residues. In nucleotides, the CDR3 is TGTGCCAGCAGCAAAGCAGGGGACATGGCTGCAAGGACCCAGTACTTC. Translation gives CASSKAGDMAARTQYF.

The rearrangement links TRBV11-2 to TRBJ2-1; D possibly corresponds to TRBD2 (6 bases). Germline V gene data show CDR1 as SGHAT and CDR2 as FQNNGV. V lost 2 bases and J lost 0, with 14 bases in between. The CDR3 totals 17 residues. CDR3 amino acids: CASSLPLAPSSYNEQFF. The CDR3 bases are TGTGCCAGCAGCTTACCCCTAGCGCCGAGCTCCTACAATGAGCAGTTCTTC.

The chain is built from TRBV14 and TRBJ2-7; TRBD1 aligns across 7 bases. The CDR3 length is 15 residues. In germline, CDR1 is SGHDN, CDR2 FVKESK. J was trimmed by 3 bases and V by 5 bases; bases with no gene match: 10. The CDR3 reads CASSAKSRTGYEQYF. The DNA of the CDR3 is TGTGCCAGCAGCGCCAAAAGTAGGACAGGCTACGAGCAGTACTTC.

The chain is built from TRBV27 and TRBJ2-7, with 8 bases lining up with TRBD2. Germline trimming cut 5 bases from V and 2 bases from J; bases unmatched to any gene: 5. This CDR3 spans 14 amino acids. The germline V gene has CDR1 MNHEY and CDR2 SMNVEV (reference sequence). CDR3 region: CASSRLAPTYEQYF. The CDR3 bases are TGTGCCAGCAGTCGACTAGCGCCGACCTACGAGCAGTACTTC.

V and J are TRBV5-4 and TRBJ2-1, with a possible D match to TRBD2 (5 bases). Trimming took off 4 bases at V and 0 bases at J, with 8 bases between the two ends. The germline V gene has CDR1 SGHNT and CDR2 YYREEE (reference sequence). This CDR3 comprises 14 residues. This CDR3 reads CASSSGASYNEQFF. The CDR3 DNA is TGTGCCAGCAGCAGCGGAGCCTCCTACAATGAGCAGTTCTTC.

The chain combines TRBV2 with TRBJ1-4; 11 bases are a match to TRBD1. V was pared by 4 bases and J by 13 bases, with 5 bases of the junction left unmatched. Germline V lookup: CDR1 SNHLY, CDR2 FYNNEI. This CDR3 region has 13 residues. The CDR3 is CASSADRGLTLFF. The CDR3 nucleotides are TGTGCCAGCAGTGCGGACAGGGGGCTGACACTGTTTTTT.

The chain recombines TRBV11-3 with TRBJ1-5; D is unclear. From germline, CDR1 is SGHNT and CDR2 YENEEA. The germline V and J ends were trimmed by 11 bases and 7 bases, with 15 bases remaining between them. The CDR3 covers 12 residues. The CDR3 here is CASMGGRQPQHF. The CDR3 bases are TGTGCCTCCATGGGAGGGCGACAGCCCCAGCATTTT.

This clone has only a few counts. The genes are TRBV18 and TRBJ2-1, with D hard to call. Trimming shortened V by 3 bases and J by 9 bases, and 9 bases separated the two germline ends. The CDR3 is made up of 12 amino acids. Per the germline V gene, CDR1 is KGHSH and CDR2 is LQKENI. CDR3 sequence reads: CASSPSCFEQFF. CDR3 DNA sequence: TGTGCCAGCTCACCCTCCTGTTTTGAGCAGTTCTTC.